This TCR beta chain was captured by sequencing in a study of blood T cell repertoires in COVID-19. On the study more broadly: Researchers got acute and convalescent COVID-19 samples from the United States, Italy and Spain.

The CDR3 is 14 amino acids. Germline values: CDR1 MNHEY, CDR2 SVGAGI. Trimming shortened V by 2 bases and J by 7 bases, and 9 bases separated the two germline ends. The age range of participants was 18 to 89 years, with residence in fewer than 25 US areas. TCRdb's table, derived via immunoSEQ multiplex PCR, lists solely in-frame clones and lacks some. The sample lists roughly 280,000 clones, roughly 89% occurring once. V is TRBV6-5 and J is TRBJ1-6; D may be TRBD1 (6 bases). This TCR came from a woman aged 55-70 years who had recovered from COVID-19. Material for sequencing was PBMCs or T cells enriched from blood (not recorded which). The CDR3 region has the DNA TGTGCCAGCAGTTACGGGGGCAGAAATTCACCCCTCCACTTT. Amino acids: CASSYGGRNSPLHF.